Below are 10 T cell receptor beta chains sequenced from a single sample in a study of tumor-infiltrating lymphocytes in localized non-small cell lung cancer. This table comes from immunoSEQ multiplex PCR, and its TCRdb copy is limited to in-frame clones, with some not included. The table includes about 12,000 clones, 85% to 90% detected once. Sequencing used lung tumor tissue. These receptors were taken from a human donor with non-small cell lung cancer.

The V gene is TRBV10-3, the J gene TRBJ2-7; D is ambiguous. Germline V gene data show CDR1 as ENHRY and CDR2 as SYGVKD. The CDR3 totals 15 residues. Between the trimmed V and J ends, which lost 0 bases and 0 bases, there was a span of 9 bases. CDR3 protein: CAISESNSVSYEQYF. Here the CDR3 DNA reads TGTGCCATCAGTGAGTCGAACTCAGTCTCCTACGAGCAGTACTTC.

The chain uses TRBV5-1 and TRBJ2-2, with D uncertain. Trimming took 2 bases from V and 4 from J, leaving 9 bases between them. Germline V gives CDR1 SGHRS, CDR2 YFSETQ. CDR3 length: 14 residues. DNA of the CDR3: TGCGCCAGCAGCTTTACTGACGGCACCGGGGAGCTGTTTTTT. It translates to CASSFTDGTGELFF. Combining the CDR3 with reference TRBV5-1 and TRBJ2-2 gives the whole variable domain KAGVTQTPRYLIKTRGQQVTLSCSPISGHRSVSWYQQTPGQGLQFLFEYFSETQRNKGNFPGRFSGRQFSNSRSEMNVSTLELGDSALYLCASSFTDGTGELFFGEGSRLTVL.

The chain uses TRBV5-1 and TRBJ2-7, with TRBD2 matching over 7 bases. This CDR3 region has 15 residues. The V and J ends lost 0 bases and 6 bases, in that order; junction bases with no gene match: 9. CDR1 is SGHRS and CDR2 is YFSETQ in the germline V gene. The CDR3 DNA reads as TGCGCCAGCAGCTTGGCCCCGGCGGGAGTGGGCGAGCAGTACTTC. As protein: CASSLAPAGVGEQYF.

The V and J genes are TRBV7-2 and TRBJ2-7, with 8 bases that match TRBD2. After removal of 5 bases from V and 3 bases from J, the junction contained 9 bases not matched to a gene. CDR1 is SGHTA, CDR2 FQGNSA, per germline. The CDR3 covers 15 residues. In DNA form, the CDR3 reads TGTGCCAGCAGCCCCACTAGCGGAGGGGACTACGAGCAGTACTTC. Translated: CASSPTSGGDYEQYF.

The chain uses TRBV21-1 and TRBJ2-7; the table's D call, TRBD1, was not checked against the DNA. TRBV21-1 counts as a pseudogene. CDR3 size: 15 residues. The CDR3 loop reads CASSKSSGRGDEQYF. CDR3 nucleotides: TGTGCCAGCAGCAAAAGCTCCGGCAGGGGCGACGAGCAGTACTTC.

The chain couples TRBV6-1 to TRBJ1-5, with D possibly TRBD1 on 6 matching bases. This CDR3 is 16 amino acids long. The germline V and J ends were trimmed by 3 bases and 2 bases, with 14 bases remaining between them. CDR1 MNHNS and CDR2 SASEGT come from the germline V gene. The CDR3 DNA reads as TGTGCCAGCAGTGAGGGAAGTTCAGGGGGCAATCAGCCCCAGCATTTT. This encodes CASSEGSSGGNQPQHF.

The chain uses TRBV19 and TRBJ2-3; 7 bases line up with TRBD2. Trimming took 3 bases from V and 4 from J; bases not matched to a gene: 7. Germline CDR1 is LNHDA and CDR2 is SQIVND (reference sequence). This CDR3 has 15 residues. CDR3 sequence reads: CASSILGGRSDTQYF. Here the CDR3 DNA reads TGTGCCAGTAGTATTTTGGGCGGGAGATCAGATACGCAGTATTTT. Full variable domain (outside the CDR3, taken from reference TRBV19 and TRBJ2-3): DGGITQSPKYLFRKEGQNVTLSCEQNLNHDAMYWYRQDPGQGLRLIYYSQIVNDFQKGDIAEGYSVSREKKESFPLTVTSAQKNPTAFYLCASSILGGRSDTQYFGPGTRLTVL.

The genes are TRBV5-6 and TRBJ2-7; D gene unclear. The CDR3 covers 14 residues. Per the germline V gene, CDR1 is SGHDT and CDR2 is YYEEEE. Trimming stripped 4 bases from V and 1 base from J, with 12 bases between. CDR3 loop: CASSPGRNSYEQYF. The CDR3 DNA sequence: TGTGCCAGCAGCCCAGGACGGAATTCCTACGAGCAGTACTTC.

CDR3 sequence (DNA): TGTGCCAGTAGTCGGGAGACAGGGCAGAACTATGGCTACACCTTC. This encodes CASSRETGQNYGYTF. The rearrangement joins TRBV19 to TRBJ1-2; 7 bases match TRBD1. The CDR3 is 15 residues long. The J segment lost 2 bases and the V segment lost 5 bases, leaving 8 bases of the junction unmatched. CDR1 and CDR2 (germline): LNHDA, SQIVND (reference sequence).

This chain connects TRBV4-2 to TRBJ2-3; a weak D match, TRBD2 (6 bases). Germline assignment: CDR1 LGHNA and CDR2 YNFKEQ. This CDR3 contains 16 residues. V was shortened by 0 bases and J by 2 bases, with 12 bases between the two germline ends. CDR3 region: CASSQDKGGYTDTQYF. Written as DNA, the CDR3 is TGTGCCAGCAGCCAAGATAAAGGAGGGTACACAGATACGCAGTATTTT.